This T cell receptor beta chain is from a study of shared clonotypes between healthy human individuals. Study-wide background: Researchers drew samples from a couple of women and a few men aged 18 to 49. General observations from the study: Only blood samples were collected, and tissue repertoires likely differ. A reduction in generation probabilities was seen for non-shared clonotypes relative to those shared by all four donors.

Germline loops: CDR1 GTSNPN, CDR2 SVGIG (reference sequence). V dropped 1 base and J dropped 2 bases, with 6 bases sitting between them. The CDR3 loop spans 13 amino acids. In the authors' workflow: Junction-only sequences produced by ImmunoSEQ had no quality scores, so filtering differed. Profiled with immunoSEQ multiplex PCR; TCRdb holds only in-frame clones, not every one. D and trimming were read from the DNA, whereas the V and J calls and clone size are those reported in that table. The top ten clones hold approximately 25% of a sample with fewer than 800,000 clones, 92% of them seen once. Terminally differentiated effector memory CD45RA+ cells were excluded from the naive CD8 cells, which were CD45RO-negative and positively selected for CCR7. Concerning this clone itself: Antigen: not known.

The receptor was isolated from a man younger than 40 in good health. Sequenced material: naive CD8+ T cells sorted from blood. V is TRBV30 and J is TRBJ2-1; the D gene is possibly TRBD1 (5 bases). CDR3 coding DNA: TGTGCCTGGAGTGGGGGCCCCTACAATGAGCAGTTCTTC. It codes for CAWSGGPYNEQFF.